The 10 T cell receptor beta chains listed next were all sequenced from one sample in a study of Graves' ophthalmopathy and Graves' hyperthyroidism. For repertoire sequencing, the TCR beta CDR3 regions were amplified from RNA transcripts. HTBI primers primed a first-round RT-PCR, and a second-round multiplex PCR followed. MiXCR, run by TCRdb on the multiplex PCR reads, gives a single entry per CDR3 protein. The sample yields about 210,000 distinct CDR3 sequences, approximately 28% seen once. The source material was peripheral blood. These receptors were collected from a man in his forties or fifties with Graves' ophthalmopathy.

This clonotype was observed many times. This CDR3 reads CASSYSAAAPLHF. The CDR3 DNA reads as TGTGCCAGCAGTTACTCGGCGGCGGCACCCCTCCACTTT. The rearrangement links TRBV6-5 to TRBJ1-6, with D hard to call. V was cut by 0 bases and J by 11 bases, with 8 bases left in between. Germline CDR1 and CDR2: MNHEY and SVGAGI. CDR3 length: 13 residues.

There are many counts of this clonotype. The chain links TRBV29-1 to TRBJ2-5; TRBD1 aligns across 10 bases. The CDR3 extends over 16 amino acids. Unmatched junction bases numbered 11, after V lost 4 bases and J lost 3 bases. Germline V gene sequence: CDR1 SQVTM, CDR2 ANQGSEA. CDR3 sequence: CSVGETGGLREETQYF. The DNA for the CDR3 is TGCAGCGTTGGGGAGACAGGGGGCCTTCGGGAAGAGACCCAGTACTTC.

This chain connects TRBV6-5 to TRBJ1-1; perhaps TRBD1 as D (5 bases). Germline V gene lookup returns CDR1 MNHEY and CDR2 SVGAGI. The length of the CDR3 is 13 residues. Trimming stripped 5 bases from V and 8 bases from J, with 15 bases between. The chain's CDR3 is CASSTGGGIEAFF. DNA for the CDR3: TGTGCCAGCAGTACTGGCGGGGGGATCGAAGCTTTCTTT.

The chain joins TRBV29-1 to TRBJ1-1, with no clear D. The V and J ends lost 1 base and 9 bases respectively, with 9 bases between them. CDR1 is SQVTM and CDR2 is ANQGSEA in the germline V gene. CDR3 length: 11 residues. Here the CDR3 reads CSVEGDTKAFF. CDR3 nucleotides: TGCAGCGTTGAAGGAGACACGAAAGCTTTCTTT.

This clonotype appeared many times. The V and J genes are TRBV7-2 and TRBJ1-1, with TRBD1 matching over 7 bases. Germline lookup yields CDR1 SGHTA and CDR2 FQGNSA. The CDR3 is 15 residues long. V dropped 2 bases and J dropped 0; count of bases not matched to a gene: 3. Written as DNA, the CDR3 is TGTGCCAGCAGCTTAAGGGGGCTCGTGAACACTGAAGCTTTCTTT. This gives the protein CASSLRGLVNTEAFF. The complete variable domain, with remaining parts taken from reference TRBV7-2 and TRBJ1-1, reads GAGVSQSPSNKVTEKGKDVELRCDPISGHTALYWYRQSLGQGLEFLIYFQGNSAPDKSGLPSDRFSAERTGGSVSTLTIQRTQQEDSAVYLCASSLRGLVNTEAFFGQGTRLTVV.

Many counts were recorded for this clonotype. The V and J genes are TRBV20-1 and TRBJ1-2; 8 bases fit TRBD1. Germline CDR1 and CDR2: DFQATT and SNEGSKA (reference sequence). After removal of 5 bases from V and 2 bases from J, the junction contained 4 bases not matched to a gene. There are 13 residues in the CDR3. CDR3 in DNA: TGCAGTGCTGGGGGACAGGCAAACTATGGCTACACCTTC. Translating it yields CSAGGQANYGYTF.

This clonotype was picked up many times. The CDR3 coding sequence is TGTGCCAGCAGTGAAGCGTTAGCAGGGCTGCGTGAACCCCTCCACTTT. Encoded protein: CASSEALAGLREPLHF. The gene calls are TRBV6-1 and TRBJ1-6, with D perhaps matching TRBD1 (5 bases). CDR1 MNHNS and CDR2 SASEGT come from the germline V gene. The CDR3 has 16 amino acids. The V end was cut by 0 bases, the J end by 12 bases, with 18 bases between.

The V gene is TRBV24-1, the J gene TRBJ2-5, with 9 bases matching TRBD2. The germline CDR1 and CDR2 sequences are KGHDR and SFDVKD. V dropped 9 bases and J dropped 1; count of bases not matched to a gene: 8. There are 15 residues in the CDR3. The CDR3 protein is CATGGWRGGQETQYF. The CDR3 nucleotides are TGTGCCACCGGAGGTTGGCGGGGGGGCCAAGAGACCCAGTACTTC.

The V call is TRBV7-3, the J call TRBJ2-2; the D gene is possibly TRBD2 (6 bases). The CDR3 sequence is 13 residues long. V lost 10 bases and J 3 bases, leaving 12 bases between the germline ends. CDR1 and CDR2 from the germline V gene are SGHTA and FQGTGA. This chain's CDR3 is CATSSEYTGELFF. The CDR3 bases are TGTGCCACCTCTAGCGAGTACACCGGGGAGCTGTTTTTT.

The chain joins TRBV28 to TRBJ1-1; no reliable D call. This CDR3 has 14 amino acids. The germline CDR1 and CDR2 sequences are MDHEN and SYDVKM. The V end was cut by 2 bases, the J end by 0 bases, with 7 bases between. The CDR3 coding sequence is TGTGCCAGCAGTTTAACCCGAATGAACACTGAAGCTTTCTTT. Encoded protein: CASSLTRMNTEAFF.